This paragraph reports one T cell receptor (beta chain). Antigen: not known. The protocol was immunoSEQ multiplex PCR, while the TCRdb copy is restricted to in-frame clones and leaves out a portion. The sample comprises 5,500 to 7,500 clones, 80% of which are singletons, and roughly 15% rests with the top ten. The data are from a study of T cell clonotyping in hematopoietic cell transplantation. Study summary: Recipients' pretransplant samples followed cytoreduction. Findings and limits, study-wide: Broader posttransplant TCR repertoire diversity was predicted by graft donor and pretransplant recipient Inverse Simpson Index values. CD4 and CD8 repertoire contributions could not be separated without sorting.

The time point was: recipient sample about 28 days before transplant, after cytoreduction. Germline-derived CDR1 and CDR2 are SGHDN and FVKESK. V was pared by 1 base and J by 7 bases, with 7 bases of the junction left unmatched. The CDR3 is made up of 15 amino acids. The receptor comes from a woman in her forties or fifties with acute myeloid leukemia. Some clones in this sample may be carry-over from other donors' samples. The rearrangement uses TRBV14 and TRBJ2-7; TRBD2 matches 10 bases. The sequenced sample was peripheral blood mononuclear cells, obtained before stem cell transplant. CDR3 in amino acids: CASSQGLAGVWEQYF. The CDR3 DNA reads TGTGCCAGCAGCCAAGGGCTAGCGGGAGTCTGGGAGCAGTACTTC.